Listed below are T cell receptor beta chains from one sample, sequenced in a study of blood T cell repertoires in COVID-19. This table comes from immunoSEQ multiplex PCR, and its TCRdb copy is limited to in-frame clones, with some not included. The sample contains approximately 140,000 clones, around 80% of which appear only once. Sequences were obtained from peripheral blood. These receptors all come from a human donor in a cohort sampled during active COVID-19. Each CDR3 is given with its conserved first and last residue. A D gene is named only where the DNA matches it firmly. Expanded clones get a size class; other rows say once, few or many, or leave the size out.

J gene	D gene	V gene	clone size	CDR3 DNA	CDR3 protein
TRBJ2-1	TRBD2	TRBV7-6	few	TGTGCCAGCAGCTCTGGCCGGGGGACTAACAATGAGCAGTTCTTC	CASSSGRGTNNEQFF
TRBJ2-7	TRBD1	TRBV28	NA	TGTGCCAGCAGTCTGCGACAGGGCCTTTACGAGCAGTACTTC	CASSLRQGLYEQYF
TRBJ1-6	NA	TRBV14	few	TGTGCCAGCAGCGGGCGGGCTTCACCCCTCCACTTT	CASSGRASPLHF
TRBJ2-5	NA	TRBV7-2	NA	TGTGCCAGCAGCCGGCCCGGGGAGACCCAGTACTTC	CASSRPGETQYF
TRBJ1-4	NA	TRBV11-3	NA	TGTGCCAGCAGCTTATCGGGGGGGGCGCGAGAAAAACTGTTTTTT	CASSLSGGAREKLFF
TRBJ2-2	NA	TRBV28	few	TGTGCCAGCACCGACTGGGCGGGCACCGGGGAGCTGTTTTTT	CASTDWAGTGELFF
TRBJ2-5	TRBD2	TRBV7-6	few	TGTGCCAGCAGCTTAGCGCTCTCCGGGGGGGGCTTGGGAGAGACCCAGTACTTC	CASSLALSGGGLGETQYF
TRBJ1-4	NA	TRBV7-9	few	TGTGCCAGCAGCCCGGTCGGGGGTCAAGATGAAAAACTGTTTTTT	CASSPVGGQDEKLFF
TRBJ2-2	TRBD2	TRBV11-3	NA	TGTGCCAGCAGCTCCCCTAGGATAGCGGGGAGGACCGGGGAGCTGTTTTTT	CASSSPRIAGRTGELFF
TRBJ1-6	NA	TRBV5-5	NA	TGTGCCAGCACCCCGGACGGAGGAATAGGGTCACCCCTCCACTTT	CASTPDGGIGSPLHF
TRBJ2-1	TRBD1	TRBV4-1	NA	TGCGCCAGCAGCCAAGAGTCCAGGACAGGATTAAATGAGCAGTTCTTC	CASSQESRTGLNEQFF
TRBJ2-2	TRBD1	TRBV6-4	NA	TGTGCCAGCAGACCGGGACAGGGGGCCACCGGGGAGCTGTTTTTT	CASRPGQGATGELFF
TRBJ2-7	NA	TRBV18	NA	TGTGCCAGCTCACCCGGGACTTTCTCCTACGAGCAGTACTTC	CASSPGTFSYEQYF
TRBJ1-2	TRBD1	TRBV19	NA	TGTGCCAGTACCCAGGACAGGGGAGGCGGCTATGGCTACACCTTC	CASTQDRGGGYGYTF
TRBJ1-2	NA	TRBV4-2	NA	TGTGCCAGCAGCCAAGATCGAGGGCCCCGTGGCTACACCTTC	CASSQDRGPRGYTF
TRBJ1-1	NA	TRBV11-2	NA	TGTGCCAGCAGCTTAGTAAGTCGGACTGAAGCTTTCTTT	CASSLVSRTEAFF
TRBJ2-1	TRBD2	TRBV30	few	TGTGCCTTTGCTAGCGGAAGCTCCTACAATGAGCAGTTCTTC	CAFASGSSYNEQFF
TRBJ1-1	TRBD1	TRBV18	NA	TGTGCCAGCTCACCGCCTTCGACAGGGGTGAACACTGAAGCTTTCTTT	CASSPPSTGVNTEAFF
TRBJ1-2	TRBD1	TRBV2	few	TGTGCCAGCACCAAGGGACAGGCTAACTATGGCTACACCTTC	CASTKGQANYGYTF
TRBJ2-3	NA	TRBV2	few	TGTGCCAGTTCATCAGATACGCAGTATTTT	CASSSDTQYF
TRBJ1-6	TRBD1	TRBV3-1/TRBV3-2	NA	TGTGCCAGCAGACGATCCGGGACAGGGGGTAGTTCACCCCTCCACTTT	CASRRSGTGGSSPLHF
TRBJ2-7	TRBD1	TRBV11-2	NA	TGTGCCAGCGGTTCCGGGACAGGAACCTACGAGCAGTACTTC	CASGSGTGTYEQYF
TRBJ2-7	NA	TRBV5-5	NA	TGTGCCAGCAGCTTGGTTAGGTGGGGGCTTGACGAGCAGTACTTC	CASSLVRWGLDEQYF
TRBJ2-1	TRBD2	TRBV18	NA	TGTGCCAGCTCACCCCAAACTAGCGGCCTCCGCAATGAGCAGTTCTTC	CASSPQTSGLRNEQFF
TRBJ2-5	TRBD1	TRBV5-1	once	TGCGCCAGCAGCTGGGGGACAGGGGGTTCCCAAGAGACCCAGTACTTC	CASSWGTGGSQETQYF
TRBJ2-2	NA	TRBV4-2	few	TGTGCCAGCAGCCAAAGGGGCGAGGGGGAGCTGTTTTTT	CASSQRGEGELFF
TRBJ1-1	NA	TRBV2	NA	TGTGCCAGCAGAGACCCGGGTTACGAAGCTTTCTTT	CASRDPGYEAFF
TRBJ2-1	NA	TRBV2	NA	TGTGCCAGCAGTGCTGACAATGAGCAGTTCTTC	CASSADNEQFF
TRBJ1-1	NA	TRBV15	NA	TGTGCCACCAGCAATCAGGCCCAGGCTACTGAAGCTTTCTTT	CATSNQAQATEAFF
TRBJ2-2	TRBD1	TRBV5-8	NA	TGTGCCAGCAATCTTGGGACAGCGAACACCGGGGAGCTGTTTTTT	CASNLGTANTGELFF
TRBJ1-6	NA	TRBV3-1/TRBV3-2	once	TGTGCCAGCAGCCAAATGGAAGGGGCTTCACCCCTCCACTTT	CASSQMEGASPLHF
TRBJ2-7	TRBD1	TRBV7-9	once	TGTGCCAGCAGCTTAGAACAGGGGGGCCCCCTCTCCTACGAGCAGTACTTC	CASSLEQGGPLSYEQYF
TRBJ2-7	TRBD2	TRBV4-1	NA	TGCGCCAGCAGCCAAGTTAGCGGGGTCGACGAGCAGTACTTC	CASSQVSGVDEQYF
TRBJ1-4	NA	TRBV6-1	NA	TGTGCCAGCAGTGAAGGAGGGGACTTCGAAAAACTGTTTTTT	CASSEGGDFEKLFF
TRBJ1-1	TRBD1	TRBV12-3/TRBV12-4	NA	TGTGCCAGCAGTTTTGGACAGGGTCCTGAAGCTTTCTTT	CASSFGQGPEAFF
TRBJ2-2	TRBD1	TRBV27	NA	TGTGCCAGCAGGACCACCGGGACAGGGATGGCCGGGGAGCTGTTTTTT	CASRTTGTGMAGELFF
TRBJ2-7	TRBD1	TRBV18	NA	TGTGCCAGCTCACCAATACACAGGGGGCCCTACGAGCAGTACTTC	CASSPIHRGPYEQYF
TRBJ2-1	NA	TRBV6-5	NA	TGTGCCAGCAGTTACCGTTCCGATGAGCAGTTCTTC	CASSYRSDEQFF
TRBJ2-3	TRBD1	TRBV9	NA	TGTGCCAGCAGCGTAGGACAGGGAAACACAGATACGCAGTATTTT	CASSVGQGNTDTQYF
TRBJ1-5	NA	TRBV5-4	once	TGTGCCAGCAGCTTGTTGCCCGGGAGCAATCAGCCCCAGCATTTT	CASSLLPGSNQPQHF
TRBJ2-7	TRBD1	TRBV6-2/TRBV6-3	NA	TGTGCCAGCAGTTACTTTGGACAGGGTCCCTACGAGCAGTACTTC	CASSYFGQGPYEQYF